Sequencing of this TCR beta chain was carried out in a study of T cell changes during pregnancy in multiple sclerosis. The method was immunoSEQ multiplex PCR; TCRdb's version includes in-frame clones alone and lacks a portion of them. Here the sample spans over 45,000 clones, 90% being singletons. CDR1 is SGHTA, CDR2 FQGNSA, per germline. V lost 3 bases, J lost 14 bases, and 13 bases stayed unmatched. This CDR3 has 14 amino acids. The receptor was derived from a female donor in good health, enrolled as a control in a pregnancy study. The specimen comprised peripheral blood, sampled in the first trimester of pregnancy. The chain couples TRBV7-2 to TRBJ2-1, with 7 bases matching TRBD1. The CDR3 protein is CASSLQTGPEEKFF. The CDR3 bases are TGTGCCAGCAGCTTGCAGACAGGGCCTGAGGAAAAGTTCTTC.